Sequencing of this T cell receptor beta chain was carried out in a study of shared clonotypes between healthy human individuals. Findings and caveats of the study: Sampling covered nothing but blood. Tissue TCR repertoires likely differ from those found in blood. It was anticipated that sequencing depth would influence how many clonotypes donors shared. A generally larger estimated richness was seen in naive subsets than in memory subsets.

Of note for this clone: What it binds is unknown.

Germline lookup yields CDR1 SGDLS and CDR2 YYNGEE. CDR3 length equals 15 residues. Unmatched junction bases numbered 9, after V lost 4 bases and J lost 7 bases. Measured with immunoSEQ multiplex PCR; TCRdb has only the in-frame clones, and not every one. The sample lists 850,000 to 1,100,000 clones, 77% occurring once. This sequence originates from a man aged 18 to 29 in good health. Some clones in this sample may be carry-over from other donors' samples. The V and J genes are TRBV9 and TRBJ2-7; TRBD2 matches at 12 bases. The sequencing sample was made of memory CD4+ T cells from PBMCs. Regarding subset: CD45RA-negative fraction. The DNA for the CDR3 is TGTGCCAGCAGCCCGCTAGCGGGAGGGCCAAGGGAGCAGTACTTC. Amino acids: CASSPLAGGPREQYF.